The TCR beta chain described here comes from a study of response to subunit inactivated influenza vaccine. Study conclusions and caveats: Every seasonal influenza vaccination brings in few new T cells, the authors suggested.

CDR1 MNHEY and CDR2 SVGAGI come from the germline V gene. Losses at the gene ends were 5 bases for V and 10 bases for J; bases not matched to a gene: 15. The CDR3 is made up of 15 amino acids. This clonotype was recorded many times. Its antigen is as yet unknown. From the RT-PCR reads, TCRdb called clonotypes with MiXCR, one entry per CDR3 protein. Of approximately 530,000 distinct CDR3 sequences in the sample, 7.6% were seen once. The sequence derives from a man aged 50-75 years who received an inactivated influenza vaccine. This chain links TRBV6-5 with TRBJ1-2, with 8 bases identical to TRBD1. The sample in question was PBMCs from blood, obtained 23 to 25 months after vaccination. The CDR3 loop reads CASSLQGVKLNNYTF. CDR3 sequence (DNA): TGTGCCAGCAGTCTACAGGGGGTGAAACTAAACAACTACACCTTC.